This entry concerns a single TCR beta chain. Its antigen is undetermined. Use of 60 Vbeta and 13 Jbeta primers characterized the PCR. TCRdb's copy holds only in-frame clones and misses some; the assay was immunoSEQ multiplex PCR. The data hold 150,000 or so clones, with more than 75% observed a single time. This entry belongs to a study of cytomegalovirus exposure and HLA in healthy donors. Background on the study: HLA-typed donors were the source of about 85 million unique TCRs held in an early data release. Points from the study as a whole: There was a cluster of highly shared sequence variants that was likely a sequencing artifact.

CDR1 is MNHNS, CDR2 SASEGT, per germline. The CDR3 length is 14 residues. The V end lost 4 bases, the J end lost 0 bases, and 10 bases lay between the germline ends. The chain combines TRBV6-1 with TRBJ2-7, with no clear D. The receptor was derived from a woman between 40 and 55 years old in good health and CMV-seropositive. Material for sequencing was PBMCs. CDR3: CASSATQSSYEQYF. CDR3 coding DNA: TGTGCCAGCAGTGCTACACAGAGCTCCTACGAGCAGTACTTC.